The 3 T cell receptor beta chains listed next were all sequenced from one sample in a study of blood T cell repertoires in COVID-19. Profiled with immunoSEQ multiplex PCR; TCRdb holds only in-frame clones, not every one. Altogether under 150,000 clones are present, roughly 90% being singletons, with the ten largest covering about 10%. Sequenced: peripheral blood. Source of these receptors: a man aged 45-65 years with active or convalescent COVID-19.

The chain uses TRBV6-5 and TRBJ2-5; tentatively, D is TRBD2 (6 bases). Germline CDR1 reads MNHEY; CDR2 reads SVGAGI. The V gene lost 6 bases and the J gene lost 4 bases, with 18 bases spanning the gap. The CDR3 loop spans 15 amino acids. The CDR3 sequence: CASRDRVMGGETQYF. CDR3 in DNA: TGTGCCAGCAGGGATAGGGTAATGGGAGGAGAGACCCAGTACTTC.

DNA of the CDR3: TGTGCCTGGAGTGTAGGAGAGGGCTACGAGCAGTACTTC. Translating gives CAWSVGEGYEQYF. The chain joins TRBV30 to TRBJ2-7, with D perhaps matching TRBD2 (5 bases). The CDR3 is 13 amino acids. V was pared by 0 bases and J by 3 bases, with 9 bases between. Germline V gives CDR1 GTSNPN, CDR2 SVGIG (reference sequence).

CDR3 amino acids: CASSPGTGVDYGYTF. For the CDR3, the DNA is TGTGCCAGCAGCCCAGGGACAGGGGTAGACTATGGCTACACCTTC. The chain couples TRBV9 to TRBJ1-2; 10 bases agree with TRBD1. Trimming removed 4 bases from V and 3 bases from J; junction bases left unmatched: 6. Per germline, CDR1 SGDLS and CDR2 YYNGEE. The CDR3 is made up of 15 amino acids.